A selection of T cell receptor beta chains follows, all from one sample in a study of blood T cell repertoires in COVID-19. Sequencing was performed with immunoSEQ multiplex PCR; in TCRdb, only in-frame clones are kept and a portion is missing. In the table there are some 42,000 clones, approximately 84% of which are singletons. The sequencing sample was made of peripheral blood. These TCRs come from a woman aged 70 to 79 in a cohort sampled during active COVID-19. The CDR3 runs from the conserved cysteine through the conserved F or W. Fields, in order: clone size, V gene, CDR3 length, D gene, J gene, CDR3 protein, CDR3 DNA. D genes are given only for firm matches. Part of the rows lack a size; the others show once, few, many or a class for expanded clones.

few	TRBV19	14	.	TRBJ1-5	CASSIGPGYQPQHF	TGTGCCAGTAGTATAGGGCCAGGATATCAGCCCCAGCATTTT
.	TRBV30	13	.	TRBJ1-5	CAWSVRDNQPQHF	TGTGCCTGGAGTGTTCGGGATAATCAGCCCCAGCATTTT
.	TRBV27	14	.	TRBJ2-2	CASSFSGNTGELFF	TGTGCCAGCAGTTTCTCAGGAAACACCGGGGAGCTGTTTTTT
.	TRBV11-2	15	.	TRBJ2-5	CASSLIGGEQETQYF	TGTGCCAGCAGCTTAATAGGGGGGGAACAAGAGACCCAGTACTTC
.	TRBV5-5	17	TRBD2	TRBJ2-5	CASSLDGGVMIRETQYF	TGTGCCAGCAGCTTGGACGGGGGGGTTATGATCCGAGAGACCCAGTACTTC
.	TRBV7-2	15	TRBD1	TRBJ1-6	CASSTPGQGASPLHF	TGTGCCAGCAGCACCCCGGGACAGGGTGCTTCACCCCTCCACTTT
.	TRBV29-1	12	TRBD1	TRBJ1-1	CSGGTGDTEAFF	TGCAGCGGGGGGACAGGGGACACTGAAGCTTTCTTT
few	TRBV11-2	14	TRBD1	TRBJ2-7	CASSWRDRGYEQYF	TGTGCCAGCAGCTGGCGGGACAGGGGATACGAGCAGTACTTC
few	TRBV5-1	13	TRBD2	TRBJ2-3	CASSPGGSDTQYF	TGCGCCAGCAGCCCGGGAGGATCAGATACGCAGTATTTT
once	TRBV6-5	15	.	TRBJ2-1	CASSYRSVGYNEQFF	TGTGCCAGCAGTTACAGAAGCGTGGGCTACAATGAGCAGTTCTTC
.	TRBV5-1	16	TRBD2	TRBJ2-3	CASSRAGAGSTDTQYF	TGCGCCAGCAGCCGAGCGGGAGCAGGTAGCACAGATACGCAGTATTTT
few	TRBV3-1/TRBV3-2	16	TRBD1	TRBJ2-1	CASSQDRGTGGNEQFF	TGTGCCAGCAGCCAAGATCGGGGGACAGGGGGGAATGAGCAGTTCTTC
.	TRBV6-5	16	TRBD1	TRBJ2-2	CASSSRTGVDTGELFF	TGTGCCAGCAGTTCCCGGACAGGGGTTGACACCGGGGAGCTGTTTTTT
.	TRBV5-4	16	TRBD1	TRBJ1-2	CASSSPGDRGEYGYTF	TGTGCCAGCAGTTCCCCGGGCGACAGGGGGGAGTATGGCTACACCTTC
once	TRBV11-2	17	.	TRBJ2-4	CASSPEGASLAKNIQYF	TGTGCCAGCAGCCCCGAGGGAGCGTCCCTAGCCAAAAACATTCAGTACTTC
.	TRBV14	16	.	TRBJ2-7	CASSHTGQGISYEQYF	TGTGCCAGCAGTCACACTGGGCAGGGGATATCCTACGAGCAGTACTTC
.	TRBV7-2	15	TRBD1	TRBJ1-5	CASSLNGQGNQPQHF	TGTGCCAGCAGCTTGAACGGACAGGGCAATCAGCCCCAGCATTTT
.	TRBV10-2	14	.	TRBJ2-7	CASMGRRAAYEQYF	TGCGCCAGCATGGGTAGGCGGGCCGCCTACGAGCAGTACTTC
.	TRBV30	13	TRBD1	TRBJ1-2	CAWGQGAWNGYTF	TGTGCCTGGGGACAGGGGGCGTGGAATGGCTACACCTTC
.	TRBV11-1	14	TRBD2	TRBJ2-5	CASSNSGRGETQYF	TGTGCCAGCAGCAATAGCGGGAGGGGGGAGACCCAGTACTTC
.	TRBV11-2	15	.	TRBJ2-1	CASSLAGSSYNEQFF	TGTGCCAGCAGCTTAGCCGGGAGCTCCTACAATGAGCAGTTCTTC
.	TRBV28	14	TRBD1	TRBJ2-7	CASSLTGGRGEQYF	TGTGCCAGCAGCTTGACAGGGGGTCGAGGCGAGCAGTACTTC
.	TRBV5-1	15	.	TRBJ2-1	CASSLADYSYNEQFF	TGCGCCAGCAGCTTGGCGGACTACTCCTACAATGAGCAGTTCTTC
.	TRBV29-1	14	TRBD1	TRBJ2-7	CSAQRGQGAYEQYF	TGCAGCGCCCAGAGGGGGCAGGGGGCCTACGAGCAGTACTTC
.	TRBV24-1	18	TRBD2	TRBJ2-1	CATSDPSGLAGTYNEQFF	TGTGCCACCAGTGATCCCTCGGGGCTAGCGGGTACCTACAATGAGCAGTTCTTC
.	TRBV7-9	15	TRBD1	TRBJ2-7	CASSSRGRVSYEQYF	TGTGCCAGCAGCTCCAGGGGGCGCGTTTCCTACGAGCAGTACTTC
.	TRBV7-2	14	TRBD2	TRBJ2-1	CASSLGLAGERQFF	TGTGCCAGCAGCTTGGGACTAGCGGGAGAACGGCAGTTCTTC
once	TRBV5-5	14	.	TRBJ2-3	CASSFPRDPDTQYF	TGTGCCAGCAGCTTTCCGCGGGACCCAGATACGCAGTATTTT
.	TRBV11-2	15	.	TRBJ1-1	CASSLVEGVRTEAFF	TGTGCCAGCAGCTTAGTTGAGGGCGTACGAACTGAAGCTTTCTTT
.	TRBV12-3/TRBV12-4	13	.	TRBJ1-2	CASSLSGQSGYTF	TGTGCCAGCAGTTTGTCGGGACAATCTGGCTACACCTTC
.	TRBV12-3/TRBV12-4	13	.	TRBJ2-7	CASSFKQGHEQYF	TGTGCCAGCAGTTTCAAACAGGGCCACGAGCAGTACTTC
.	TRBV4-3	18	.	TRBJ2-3	CASSQDRIAAFSTDTQYF	TGCGCCAGCAGCCAAGATAGGATAGCGGCCTTTAGCACAGATACGCAGTATTTT
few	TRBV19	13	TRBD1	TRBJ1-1	CASTPDRVAEAFF	TGTGCCAGTACCCCCGACAGGGTCGCTGAAGCTTTCTTT
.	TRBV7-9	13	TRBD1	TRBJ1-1	CASSAGQGSEAFF	TGTGCCAGCAGCGCTGGACAGGGTTCTGAAGCTTTCTTT
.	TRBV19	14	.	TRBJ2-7	CASSLTAGEDRPYF	TGTGCCAGTAGCTTGACAGCAGGGGAGGACAGGCCGTACTTC
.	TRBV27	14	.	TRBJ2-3	CASSLGLGTDTQYF	TGTGCCAGCAGTCTCGGACTGGGCACAGATACGCAGTATTTT
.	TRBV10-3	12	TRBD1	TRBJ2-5	CAISGDRETQYF	TGTGCCATCAGTGGGGACAGAGAGACCCAGTACTTC
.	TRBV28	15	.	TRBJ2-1	CASSFMAGFYNEQFF	TGTGCCAGCAGTTTTATGGCAGGGTTTTACAATGAGCAGTTCTTC
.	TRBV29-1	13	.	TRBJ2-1	CSGWGGRGNEQFF	TGCAGCGGCTGGGGCGGACGTGGGAATGAGCAGTTCTTC
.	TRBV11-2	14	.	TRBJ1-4	CASSPDIWGEKLFF	TGTGCCAGCAGCCCGGACATATGGGGTGAAAAACTGTTTTTT
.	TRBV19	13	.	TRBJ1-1	CATATPEGTEAFF	TGTGCCACCGCGACCCCGGAGGGCACTGAAGCTTTCTTT
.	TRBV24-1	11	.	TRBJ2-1	CATGQYNEQFF	TGTGCCACCGGACAGTACAATGAGCAGTTCTTC
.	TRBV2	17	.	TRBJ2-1	CASSVVPISPGNNEQFF	TGTGCCAGCAGTGTAGTTCCGATCTCGCCGGGAAACAATGAGCAGTTCTTC
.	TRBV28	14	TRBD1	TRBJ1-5	CASSTDRGNQPQHF	TGTGCCAGCAGTACAGACAGGGGCAATCAGCCCCAGCATTTT
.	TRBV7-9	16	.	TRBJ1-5	CASSLVLGLADQPQHF	TGTGCCAGCAGCTTAGTTTTAGGTCTAGCGGATCAGCCCCAGCATTTT
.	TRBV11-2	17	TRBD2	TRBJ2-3	CASSLVGTSGTTDTQYF	TGTGCCAGCAGCTTAGTTGGGACTAGCGGGACCACAGATACGCAGTATTTT
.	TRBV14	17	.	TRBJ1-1	CASSQDLVIGLNTEAFF	TGTGCCAGCAGCCAAGATCTAGTGATAGGATTGAACACTGAAGCTTTCTTT
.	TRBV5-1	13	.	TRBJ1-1	CASSLGQDTEAFF	TGCGCCAGCAGCTTGGGACAGGACACTGAAGCTTTCTTT
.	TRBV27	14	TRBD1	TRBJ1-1	CASFQGAPDTEAFF	TGTGCCAGCTTCCAGGGGGCACCGGACACTGAAGCTTTCTTT
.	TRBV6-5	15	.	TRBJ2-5	CASSPLTRPQETQYF	TGTGCCAGCAGTCCCCTGACTAGACCCCAAGAGACCCAGTACTTC
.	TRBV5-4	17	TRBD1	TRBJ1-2	CASKGQAETGYNYGYTF	TGTGCCAGCAAAGGGCAGGCCGAGACAGGGTATAACTATGGCTACACCTTC
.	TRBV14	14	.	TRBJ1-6	CASSPQGAGSPLHF	TGTGCCAGCAGCCCGCAGGGTGCGGGATCACCCCTCCACTTT
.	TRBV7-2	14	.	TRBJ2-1	CASSLEASVSEQFF	TGTGCCAGCAGCTTAGAGGCTAGCGTCAGTGAGCAGTTCTTC